The rows below give T cell receptor beta chains drawn from one sample of a study of blood T cell repertoires in COVID-19. Sequencing was performed with immunoSEQ multiplex PCR; in TCRdb, only in-frame clones are kept and a portion is missing. This table holds 150,000 to 200,000 clones, about 86% found once. Sequenced material: peripheral blood. The receptor set was obtained from a man aged 50 to 60 with active or convalescent COVID-19. Each CDR3 is given with its conserved first and last residue. D genes are given only for firm matches. Expanded clones get a size class; other rows say once, few or many, or leave the size out.

v_gene: TRBV30
d_gene: TRBD1
abundance: .
j_gene: TRBJ2-7
CDR3aa: CAWIPGKGAGEQYF
CDR3nt: TGTGCCTGGATTCCGGGAAAGGGGGCAGGGGAGCAGTACTTC

v_gene: TRBV19
d_gene: TRBD1
abundance: .
j_gene: TRBJ1-1
CDR3aa: CASSLGTGGTEAFF
CDR3nt: TGTGCCAGTAGTCTCGGGACAGGGGGCACTGAAGCTTTCTTT

v_gene: TRBV28
d_gene: .
abundance: .
j_gene: TRBJ2-1
CDR3aa: CASSLLSGRLGEQFF
CDR3nt: TGTGCCAGCAGTTTATTATCAGGGCGTTTGGGTGAGCAGTTCTTC

v_gene: TRBV24-1
d_gene: .
abundance: .
j_gene: TRBJ1-2
CDR3aa: CATSDSGHRNYGYTF
CDR3nt: TGTGCCACCAGTGATTCGGGACACCGAAACTATGGCTACACCTTC

v_gene: TRBV19
d_gene: .
abundance: .
j_gene: TRBJ1-5
CDR3aa: CASSIEGTYYSNQPQHF
CDR3nt: TGTGCCAGTAGTATAGAGGGGACATACTATAGCAATCAGCCCCAGCATTTT

v_gene: TRBV4-1
d_gene: .
abundance: .
j_gene: TRBJ1-2
CDR3aa: CASSQEVTGSNYGYTF
CDR3nt: TGCGCCAGCAGCCAAGAAGTCACAGGCAGCAACTATGGCTACACCTTC

v_gene: TRBV15
d_gene: TRBD1
abundance: once
j_gene: TRBJ1-2
CDR3aa: CATSRGGTAYGYTF
CDR3nt: TGTGCCACCAGCAGAGGTGGGACAGCCTATGGCTACACCTTC

v_gene: TRBV19
d_gene: TRBD1
abundance: .
j_gene: TRBJ1-5
CDR3aa: CASMGRQGNHQPQHF
CDR3nt: TGTGCCAGTATGGGGAGACAGGGGAACCATCAGCCCCAGCATTTT

v_gene: TRBV5-4
d_gene: TRBD1
abundance: .
j_gene: TRBJ2-1
CDR3aa: CASSLVGTGRNNEQFF
CDR3nt: TGTGCCAGCAGCTTGGTTGGGACAGGGAGAAACAATGAGCAGTTCTTC

v_gene: TRBV30
d_gene: TRBD1
abundance: .
j_gene: TRBJ1-2
CDR3aa: CAWGGDRSYGYTF
CDR3nt: TGTGCCTGGGGCGGGGACAGGAGCTATGGCTACACCTTC

v_gene: TRBV6-5
d_gene: .
abundance: .
j_gene: TRBJ2-5
CDR3aa: CASSLRQELRETQYF
CDR3nt: TGTGCCAGCAGCTTAAGACAGGAATTAAGGGAGACCCAGTACTTC

v_gene: TRBV7-2
d_gene: .
abundance: once
j_gene: TRBJ1-3
CDR3aa: CASSVAGIGNTIYF
CDR3nt: TGTGCCAGCAGCGTCGCGGGGATTGGAAACACCATATATTTT

v_gene: TRBV6-2/TRBV6-3
d_gene: .
abundance: .
j_gene: TRBJ2-7
CDR3aa: CASSFIEGAWDEQYF
CDR3nt: TGTGCCAGCAGTTTTATAGAGGGAGCATGGGACGAGCAGTACTTC

v_gene: TRBV6-4
d_gene: .
abundance: once
j_gene: TRBJ2-5
CDR3aa: CASSATSSRGETQYF
CDR3nt: TGTGCCAGCAGCGCGACTAGTTCCCGAGGGGAGACCCAGTACTTC

v_gene: TRBV18
d_gene: TRBD2
abundance: .
j_gene: TRBJ2-3
CDR3aa: CASSWTSDKSTDTQYF
CDR3nt: TGTGCCAGCTCATGGACTAGCGATAAGAGTACAGATACGCAGTATTTT